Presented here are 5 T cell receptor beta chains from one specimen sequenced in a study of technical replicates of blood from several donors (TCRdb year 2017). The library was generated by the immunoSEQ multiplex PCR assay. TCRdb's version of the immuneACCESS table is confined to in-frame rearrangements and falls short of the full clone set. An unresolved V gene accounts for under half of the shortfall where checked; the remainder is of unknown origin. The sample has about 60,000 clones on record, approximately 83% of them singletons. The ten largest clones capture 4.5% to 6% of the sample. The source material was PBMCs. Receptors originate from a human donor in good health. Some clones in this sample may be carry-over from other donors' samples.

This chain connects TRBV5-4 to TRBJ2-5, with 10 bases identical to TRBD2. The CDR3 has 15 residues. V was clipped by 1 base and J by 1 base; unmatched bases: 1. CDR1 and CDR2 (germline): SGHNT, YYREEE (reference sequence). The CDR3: CASSLSSGGQETQYF. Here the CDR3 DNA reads TGTGCCAGCAGCTTGTCTAGCGGGGGCCAAGAGACCCAGTACTTC.

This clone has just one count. CDR3 sequence: CASSALPSSGANVLTF. The CDR3 region has the DNA TGTGCCAGCAGCGCCTTACCGAGCTCTGGGGCCAACGTCCTGACTTTC. V is TRBV5-6 and J is TRBJ2-6; D gene unclear. There are 16 residues in the CDR3. The V gene lost 4 bases and the J gene lost 0 bases, with 11 bases spanning the gap. The germline gives CDR1 SGHDT, CDR2 YYEEEE.

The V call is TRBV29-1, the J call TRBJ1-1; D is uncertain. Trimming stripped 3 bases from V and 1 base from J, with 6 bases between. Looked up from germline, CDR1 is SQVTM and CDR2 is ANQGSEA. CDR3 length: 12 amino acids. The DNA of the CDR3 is TGCAGCGTTGATTTCGGGAACACTGAAGCTTTCTTT. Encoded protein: CSVDFGNTEAFF.

The CDR3 coding sequence is TGTGCCAGCAGTATCCGCGCAGGGTCACCCCTCCACTTT. It yields the protein CASSIRAGSPLHF. This chain joins TRBV27 and TRBJ1-6; TRBD1 might be the D (5 bases). Trimming removed 5 bases from V and 10 bases from J, with 12 bases in between. Germline CDR1 is MNHEY and CDR2 is SMNVEV (reference sequence). This CDR3 spans 13 amino acids.

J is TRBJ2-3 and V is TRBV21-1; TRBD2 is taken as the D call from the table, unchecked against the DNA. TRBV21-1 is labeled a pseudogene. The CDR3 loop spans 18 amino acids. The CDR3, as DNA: TGTGCCAGCAGCAAAGAGAGGCTAGCGGTGCCGACCTGGGATACGCAGTATTTT. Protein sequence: CASSKERLAVPTWDTQYF.